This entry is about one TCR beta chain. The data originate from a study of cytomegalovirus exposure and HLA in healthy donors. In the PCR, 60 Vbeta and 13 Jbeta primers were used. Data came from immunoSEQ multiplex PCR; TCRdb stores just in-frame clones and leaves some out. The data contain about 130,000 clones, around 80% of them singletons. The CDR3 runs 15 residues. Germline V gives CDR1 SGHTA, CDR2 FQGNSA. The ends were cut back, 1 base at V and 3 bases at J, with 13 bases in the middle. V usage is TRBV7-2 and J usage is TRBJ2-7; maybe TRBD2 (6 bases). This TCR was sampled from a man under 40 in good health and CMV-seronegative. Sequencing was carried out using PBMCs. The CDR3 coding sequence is TGTGCCAGCAGCTTAGAGTTGGGGCGGGGCTACGAGCAGTACTTC. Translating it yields CASSLELGRGYEQYF.